The 3 T cell receptor beta chains in this list originate from one sample, sequenced in a study of early T cells in non-severe SARS-CoV-2 infection. TCRdb analysed the 5' RACE reads with MiXCR anew, one entry per CDR3 protein. Of around 31,000 distinct CDR3 sequences in the sample, 4.5% to 7% were seen once. The sequencing sample was made of whole blood. Receptors originate from an adult who was a healthcare worker with PCR-confirmed SARS-CoV-2 infection or an uninfected control (not recorded which).

This chain uses TRBV27 with TRBJ2-1; 10 bases line up with TRBD2. CDR1 and CDR2 (germline): MNHEY, SMNVEV (reference sequence). Trimming took 8 bases from V and 3 from J; bases not matched to a gene: 4. This CDR3 region has 14 residues. For the CDR3, the DNA is TGTGCCAGCTCTAGCGGGAGAGTCTACAATGAGCAGTTCTTC. Its translation: CASSSGRVYNEQFF.

This clonotype has at least ten counts. V is TRBV2 and J is TRBJ2-2; D not resolved. There are 14 residues in the CDR3. Germline-derived CDR1 and CDR2 are SNHLY and FYNNEI. V was shortened by 8 bases and J by 1 base, with 11 bases between the two germline ends. The CDR3 DNA reads as TGTGCCAGCCGTTTGTCCTGGAACACCGGGGAGCTGTTTTTT. Its translation is CASRLSWNTGELFF.

Worth noting for this clonotype: It may be a read error: a sequence one base away is much more abundant. The chain links TRBV5-1 to TRBJ2-5; D unclear. CDR1 SGHRS and CDR2 YFSETQ come from the germline V gene. CDR3 size: 13 residues. CDR3 protein: CSSSSTLKETQYF. The CDR3 region has the DNA TGCTCCAGCAGCTCCACTCTAAAAGAGACCCAGTACTTC.